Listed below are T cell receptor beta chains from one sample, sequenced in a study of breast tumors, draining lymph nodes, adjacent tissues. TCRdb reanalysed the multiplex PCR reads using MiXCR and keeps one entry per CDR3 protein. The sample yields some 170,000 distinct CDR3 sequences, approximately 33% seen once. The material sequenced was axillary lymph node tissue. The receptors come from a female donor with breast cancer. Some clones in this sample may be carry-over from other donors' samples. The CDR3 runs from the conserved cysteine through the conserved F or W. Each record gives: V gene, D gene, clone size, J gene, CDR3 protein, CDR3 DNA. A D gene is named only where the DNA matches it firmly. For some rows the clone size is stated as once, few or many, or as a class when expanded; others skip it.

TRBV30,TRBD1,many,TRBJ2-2,CAWGGRGQGSTGELFF,TGTGCCTGGGGGGGGAGGGGACAGGGGAGCACCGGGGAGCTGTTTTTT
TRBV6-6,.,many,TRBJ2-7,CASSYPSGDTSSYEQYF,TGTGCCAGCAGTTACCCGTCAGGGGACACAAGCTCCTACGAGCAGTACTTC
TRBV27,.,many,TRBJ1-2,CASSSSTGVINGYTF,TGTGCCAGCAGTTCCTCGACAGGAGTGATCAATGGCTACACCTTC
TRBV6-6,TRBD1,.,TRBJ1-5,CASSGQGKGPQHF,TGTGCCAGCAGCGGACAGGGTAAGGGGCCCCAGCATTTT
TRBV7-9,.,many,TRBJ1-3,CASSPPGGLTIYF,TGTGCCAGCAGCCCCCCCGGGGGCCTGACCATATATTTT
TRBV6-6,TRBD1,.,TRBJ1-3,CASTRTGGLWDTIYF,TGTGCCAGCACCCGGACAGGGGGCCTATGGGACACCATATATTTT
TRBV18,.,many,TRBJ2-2,CASSPYAFANTGELFF,TGTGCCAGCTCACCTTACGCCTTCGCGAACACCGGGGAGCTGTTTTTT
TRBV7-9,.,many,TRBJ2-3,CASRAWGATDTQYF,TGTGCCAGCAGAGCCTGGGGAGCCACAGATACGCAGTATTTT
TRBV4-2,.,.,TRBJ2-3,CASSQDGRATDTQYF,TGTGCCAGCAGCCAAGATGGCAGGGCCACAGATACGCAGTATTTT
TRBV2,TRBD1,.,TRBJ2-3,CASSLGDRGRSKTDTQYF,TGTGCCAGCTCTCTCGGGGACAGGGGGCGATCTAAAACAGATACGCAGTATTTT
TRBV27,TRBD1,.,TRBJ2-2,CASSSPKDRVRPGELFF,TGTGCCAGCAGTTCTCCCAAAGACAGGGTACGGCCCGGGGAGCTGTTTTTT
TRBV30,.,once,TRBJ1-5,CAWRVRMAGLLKPQHF,TGTGCCTGGAGAGTACGCATGGCAGGGTTGTTGAAGCCCCAGCATTTT
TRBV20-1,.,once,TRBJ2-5,CSARTCDQETQYF,TGCAGTGCTAGGACATGTGACCAAGAGACCCAGTACTTC
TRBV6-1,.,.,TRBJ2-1,CASSLRPGSYNEQFF,TGTGCCAGCTCCCTCCGGCCGGGCTCCTACAATGAGCAGTTCTTC
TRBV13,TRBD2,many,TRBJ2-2,CASSGTSGDNTGELFF,TGTGCCAGCAGCGGTACTAGCGGGGATAACACCGGGGAGCTGTTTTTT
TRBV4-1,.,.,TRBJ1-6,CASSPLGLAGGPLDPLHF,TGCGCCAGCAGCCCACTCGGACTAGCGGGAGGGCCTTTGGACCCCCTCCACTTT